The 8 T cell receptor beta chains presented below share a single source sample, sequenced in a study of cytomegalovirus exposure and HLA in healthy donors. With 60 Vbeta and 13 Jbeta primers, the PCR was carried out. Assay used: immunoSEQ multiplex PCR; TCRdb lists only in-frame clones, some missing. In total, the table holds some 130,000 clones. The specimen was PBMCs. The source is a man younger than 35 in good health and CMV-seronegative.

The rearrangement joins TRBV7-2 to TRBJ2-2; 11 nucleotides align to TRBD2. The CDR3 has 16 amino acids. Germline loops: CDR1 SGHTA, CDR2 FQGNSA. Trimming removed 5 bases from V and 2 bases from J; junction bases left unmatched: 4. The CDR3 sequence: CASSDGTSGNTGELFF. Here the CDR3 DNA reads TGTGCCAGCAGCGACGGGACTAGCGGCAACACCGGGGAGCTGTTTTTT.

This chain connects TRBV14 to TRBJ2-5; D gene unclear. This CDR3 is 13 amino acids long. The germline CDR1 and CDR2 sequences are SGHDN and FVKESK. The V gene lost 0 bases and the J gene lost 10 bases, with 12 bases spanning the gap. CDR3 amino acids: CASSQERLSVQYF. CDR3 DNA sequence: TGTGCCAGCAGCCAAGAGCGACTTTCGGTCCAGTACTTC.

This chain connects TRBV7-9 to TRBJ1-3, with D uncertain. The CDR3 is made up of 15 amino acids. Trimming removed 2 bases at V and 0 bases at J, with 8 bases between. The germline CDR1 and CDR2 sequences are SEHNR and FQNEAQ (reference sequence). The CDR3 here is CASSLNSPSGNTIYF. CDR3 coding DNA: TGTGCCAGCAGCTTAAATAGTCCCTCTGGAAACACCATATATTTT.

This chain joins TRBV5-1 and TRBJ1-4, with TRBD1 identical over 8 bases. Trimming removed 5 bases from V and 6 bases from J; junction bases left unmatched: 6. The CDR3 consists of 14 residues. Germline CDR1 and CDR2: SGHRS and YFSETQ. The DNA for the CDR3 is TGCGCCAGCAGTCCGGGACAGGTGTATGAAAAACTGTTTTTT. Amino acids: CASSPGQVYEKLFF.

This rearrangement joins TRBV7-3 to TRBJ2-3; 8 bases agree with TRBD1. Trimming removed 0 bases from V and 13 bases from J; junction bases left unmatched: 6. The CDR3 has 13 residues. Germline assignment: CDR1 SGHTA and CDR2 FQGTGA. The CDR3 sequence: CASSLTQDRAKYF. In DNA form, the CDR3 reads TGTGCCAGCAGCTTAACGCAGGACAGGGCCAAGTATTTT.

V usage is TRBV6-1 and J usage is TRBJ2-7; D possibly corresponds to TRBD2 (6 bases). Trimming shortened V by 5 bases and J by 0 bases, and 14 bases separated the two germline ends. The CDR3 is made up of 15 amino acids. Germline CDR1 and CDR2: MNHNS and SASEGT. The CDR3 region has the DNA TGTGCCAGCAGTTCGCGGGACTCCAGCTCCTACGAGCAGTACTTC. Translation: CASSSRDSSSYEQYF.

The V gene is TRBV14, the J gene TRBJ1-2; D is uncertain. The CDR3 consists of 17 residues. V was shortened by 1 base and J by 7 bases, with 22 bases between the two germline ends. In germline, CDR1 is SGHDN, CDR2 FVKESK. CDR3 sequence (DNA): TGTGCCAGCAGCCAAGCAAGAGGCCCCCGCGTCGGAGGTGGCTACACCTTC. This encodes CASSQARGPRVGGGYTF.

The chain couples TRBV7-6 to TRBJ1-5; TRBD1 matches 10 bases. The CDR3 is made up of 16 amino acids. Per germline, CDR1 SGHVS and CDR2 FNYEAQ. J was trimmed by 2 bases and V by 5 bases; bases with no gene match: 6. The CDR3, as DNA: TGTGCCAGCAGCCCGACAGGGGGCGCGGGCAATCAGCCCCAGCATTTT. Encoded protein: CASSPTGGAGNQPQHF.